This is a list of T cell receptor beta chains from one sample in a study of CXCR3-negative and CXCR3-positive naive CD8 T cells. From its re-call of the 5' RACE reads, TCRdb lists each CDR3 protein once, without DNA. Its listing shows around 40,000 distinct CDR3 sequences. The sample comprised memory CD8+ T cells from blood. The receptor source for this set is a human donor in good health. Some clones in this sample may be carry-over from other donors' samples. Both conserved end residues are part of each CDR3. The order of the fields is J gene, CDR3 length, V gene, clone size, CDR3 protein. Only some rows state a clone size, as once, few, many or a class for expanded clones.

TRBJ2-2,16,TRBV6-2/TRBV6-3,medium-sized,CASSYLLDSNTGELFF
TRBJ1-1,14,TRBV5-6,.,CASSYRVENTEAFF
TRBJ2-1,17,TRBV12-3/TRBV12-4,.,CASSFVPLAGSYNEQFF
TRBJ1-4,12,TRBV2,.,CANTGVNEKLFF
TRBJ2-7,12,TRBV29-1,.,CSGRTPSYEQYF
TRBJ2-3,15,TRBV14,.,CASSQGWSGEDTQYF
TRBJ2-7,12,TRBV11-2,.,CASSQSADEQYF
TRBJ1-5,15,TRBV21-1,.,CASSKANRCNQPQHF
TRBJ2-7,15,TRBV4-1,.,CASSRSSGYYNEQFF
TRBJ2-5,14,TRBV24-1,.,CATSDFRKGETQYF
TRBJ1-2,14,TRBV7-2,.,CASSPWDREHGYTF
TRBJ2-7,14,TRBV20-1,.,CSARDFGESYEQYF
TRBJ2-3,15,TRBV28,.,CASKGTELSTDTQYF
TRBJ2-5,13,TRBV20-1,.,CSARGALSETQYF
TRBJ1-1,13,TRBV27,.,CASSLDRATEAFF
TRBJ1-2,14,TRBV5-1,.,CASSLGQSNYGYTF
TRBJ1-1,13,TRBV14,.,CASSRIMNTEAFF
TRBJ2-3,12,TRBV6-2/TRBV6-3,.,CASSYPGDTQYF
TRBJ2-5,15,TRBV28,.,CASSLGTSDQETQYF
TRBJ2-5,13,TRBV28,.,CASSPYPGETQYF
TRBJ2-6,16,TRBV6-4,.,CASSNIGDSGANVLTF
TRBJ2-7,14,TRBV6-6,.,CASSYWDRAYEQYF
TRBJ2-7,13,TRBV10-3,.,CAISGLGPSGQYF
TRBJ2-7,14,TRBV29-1,.,CSVEDGGNPYEQYF
TRBJ2-1,13,TRBV29-1,.,CSVPGTPLDEQFF
TRBJ1-5,13,TRBV4-3,.,CASSQDYGGPQHF
TRBJ2-3,14,TRBV15,.,CATSLPLGGDTQYF
TRBJ1-6,15,TRBV27,.,CASNLVGGENSPLHF
TRBJ2-1,14,TRBV11-1,.,CASSPRGNYNEQFF
TRBJ1-1,14,TRBV6-5,.,CASRQTGGVAEAFF
TRBJ2-7,13,TRBV7-3,.,CASSLTTSAEQYF
TRBJ1-2,16,TRBV7-1,.,CASSQTPTGGNYGYTF
TRBJ2-7,14,TRBV12-3/TRBV12-4,.,CASSLFARTYEQYF
TRBJ1-1,11,TRBV2,.,CASSRVVEAFF
TRBJ2-7,16,TRBV27,.,CASSLLLDGGAYEQYF
TRBJ1-1,13,TRBV20-1,.,CSARAGLDTEAFF
TRBJ1-1,13,TRBV6-5,.,CASSYSRDTEAFF
TRBJ1-4,15,TRBV11-2,.,CASSAGQLYNEKLFF
TRBJ2-7,13,TRBV4-3,.,CASSQVTSPEQYF